This T cell receptor (beta chain) is from a study of blood T cell repertoires in COVID-19. Looking at the study overall: Sample material is recorded as cDNA or gDNA derived from T cells, B-cell-depleted T cells, or PBMCs.

Trimming cost V 3 bases and J 0 bases, with 8 bases left between them. CDR1 and CDR2 (germline): LNHDA, SQIVND (reference sequence). The CDR3 contains 14 residues. Per the original methods: Cell counts per sample came from amplifying reference gene primers. Repertoires were generated with immunoSEQ multiplex PCR, while TCRdb's copy carries only in-frame clones and drops some. For V, J and clone size, that table is used; D and trimming come from the DNA. The sample holds some 190,000 clones; around 86% are singletons and the top ten take 20% to 25%. This receptor was identified in a middle-aged woman in a cohort exposed to, infected with or recovered from COVID-19 (not recorded which). The material sequenced was PBMCs or T cells enriched from blood (not recorded which). The V and J genes are TRBV19 and TRBJ1-2; D is uncertain. In DNA, the CDR3 is TGTGCCAGTAGTATTGCGGTTTCTAACTATGGCTACACCTTC. Translated, it gives CASSIAVSNYGYTF.